One and the same sample provided the 4 T cell receptor beta chains below, sequenced in a study of T cell clones after liver transplantation. The table came from immunoSEQ multiplex PCR; TCRdb's copy has only in-frame clones and leaves some out. Here the sample spans nearly 15,000 clones, approximately 86% being singletons. Sequencing used CD8+ T cells from blood, obtained approximately 43 months after liver transplant. The receptors were sampled from a human patient who received a liver transplant. T cells may partly derive from the graft donor.

This sequence joins TRBV7-2 and TRBJ2-3, with D perhaps TRBD1 (6 bases). The V gene lost 1 base and the J gene lost 4 bases, with 18 bases spanning the gap. CDR3 length: 17 amino acids. The germline V gene has CDR1 SGHTA and CDR2 FQGNSA. CDR3 residues: CASSLDGPGASADTQYF. CDR3 DNA: TGTGCCAGCAGCTTAGACGGTCCAGGGGCTTCAGCAGATACGCAGTATTTT.

The chain couples TRBV15 to TRBJ1-1; 12 nucleotides agree with TRBD1. V gave up 5 bases and J gave up 3 bases; unmatched junction bases: 10. CDR1 and CDR2 (germline): LNHNV, YYDKDF (reference sequence). This CDR3 contains 17 residues. The CDR3 bases are TGTGCCACCAGCTCAACGGGACAGGGGGCCAGGGACACTGAAGCTTTCTTT. The encoded protein is CATSSTGQGARDTEAFF. Based on the CDR3 plus reference TRBV15 and TRBJ1-1, the full variable domain is DAMVIQNPRYQVTQFGKPVTLSCSQTLNHNVMYWYQQKSSQAPKLLFHYYDKDFNNEADTPDNFQSRRPNTSFCFLDIRSPGLGDTAMYLCATSSTGQGARDTEAFFGQGTRLTVV.

This clone has more than one count but fewer than ten. V and J are TRBV7-3 and TRBJ2-2; 7 bases agree with TRBD1. V lost 2 bases and J lost 3; bases outside the gene matches: 3. CDR3 size: 15 residues. CDR1 and CDR2 (germline): SGHTA, FQGTGA. This chain's CDR3 is CASSLAGGDTGELFF. CDR3 bases: TGTGCCAGCAGCTTAGCAGGGGGTGACACCGGGGAGCTGTTTTTT. Complete variable domain (other parts from reference TRBV7-3 and TRBJ2-2): GAGVSQTPSNKVTEKGKYVELRCDPISGHTALYWYRQSLGQGPEFLIYFQGTGAADDSGLPNDRFFAVRPEGSVSTLKIQRTERGDSAVYLCASSLAGGDTGELFFGEGSRLTVL.

This clone appeared once. CDR3 nucleotide sequence: TGTGCCAGCAGCTTAGCGGACAGGGGGCCATCGTACGAGCAGTACTTC. Protein: CASSLADRGPSYEQYF. The chain employs TRBV7-9 and TRBJ2-7, with TRBD1 matching 11 bases. This CDR3 has 16 amino acids. The V segment lost 0 bases and the J segment 4 bases; nucleotides outside the gene matches: 5. The germline CDR1 and CDR2 sequences are SEHNR and FQNEAQ (reference sequence).